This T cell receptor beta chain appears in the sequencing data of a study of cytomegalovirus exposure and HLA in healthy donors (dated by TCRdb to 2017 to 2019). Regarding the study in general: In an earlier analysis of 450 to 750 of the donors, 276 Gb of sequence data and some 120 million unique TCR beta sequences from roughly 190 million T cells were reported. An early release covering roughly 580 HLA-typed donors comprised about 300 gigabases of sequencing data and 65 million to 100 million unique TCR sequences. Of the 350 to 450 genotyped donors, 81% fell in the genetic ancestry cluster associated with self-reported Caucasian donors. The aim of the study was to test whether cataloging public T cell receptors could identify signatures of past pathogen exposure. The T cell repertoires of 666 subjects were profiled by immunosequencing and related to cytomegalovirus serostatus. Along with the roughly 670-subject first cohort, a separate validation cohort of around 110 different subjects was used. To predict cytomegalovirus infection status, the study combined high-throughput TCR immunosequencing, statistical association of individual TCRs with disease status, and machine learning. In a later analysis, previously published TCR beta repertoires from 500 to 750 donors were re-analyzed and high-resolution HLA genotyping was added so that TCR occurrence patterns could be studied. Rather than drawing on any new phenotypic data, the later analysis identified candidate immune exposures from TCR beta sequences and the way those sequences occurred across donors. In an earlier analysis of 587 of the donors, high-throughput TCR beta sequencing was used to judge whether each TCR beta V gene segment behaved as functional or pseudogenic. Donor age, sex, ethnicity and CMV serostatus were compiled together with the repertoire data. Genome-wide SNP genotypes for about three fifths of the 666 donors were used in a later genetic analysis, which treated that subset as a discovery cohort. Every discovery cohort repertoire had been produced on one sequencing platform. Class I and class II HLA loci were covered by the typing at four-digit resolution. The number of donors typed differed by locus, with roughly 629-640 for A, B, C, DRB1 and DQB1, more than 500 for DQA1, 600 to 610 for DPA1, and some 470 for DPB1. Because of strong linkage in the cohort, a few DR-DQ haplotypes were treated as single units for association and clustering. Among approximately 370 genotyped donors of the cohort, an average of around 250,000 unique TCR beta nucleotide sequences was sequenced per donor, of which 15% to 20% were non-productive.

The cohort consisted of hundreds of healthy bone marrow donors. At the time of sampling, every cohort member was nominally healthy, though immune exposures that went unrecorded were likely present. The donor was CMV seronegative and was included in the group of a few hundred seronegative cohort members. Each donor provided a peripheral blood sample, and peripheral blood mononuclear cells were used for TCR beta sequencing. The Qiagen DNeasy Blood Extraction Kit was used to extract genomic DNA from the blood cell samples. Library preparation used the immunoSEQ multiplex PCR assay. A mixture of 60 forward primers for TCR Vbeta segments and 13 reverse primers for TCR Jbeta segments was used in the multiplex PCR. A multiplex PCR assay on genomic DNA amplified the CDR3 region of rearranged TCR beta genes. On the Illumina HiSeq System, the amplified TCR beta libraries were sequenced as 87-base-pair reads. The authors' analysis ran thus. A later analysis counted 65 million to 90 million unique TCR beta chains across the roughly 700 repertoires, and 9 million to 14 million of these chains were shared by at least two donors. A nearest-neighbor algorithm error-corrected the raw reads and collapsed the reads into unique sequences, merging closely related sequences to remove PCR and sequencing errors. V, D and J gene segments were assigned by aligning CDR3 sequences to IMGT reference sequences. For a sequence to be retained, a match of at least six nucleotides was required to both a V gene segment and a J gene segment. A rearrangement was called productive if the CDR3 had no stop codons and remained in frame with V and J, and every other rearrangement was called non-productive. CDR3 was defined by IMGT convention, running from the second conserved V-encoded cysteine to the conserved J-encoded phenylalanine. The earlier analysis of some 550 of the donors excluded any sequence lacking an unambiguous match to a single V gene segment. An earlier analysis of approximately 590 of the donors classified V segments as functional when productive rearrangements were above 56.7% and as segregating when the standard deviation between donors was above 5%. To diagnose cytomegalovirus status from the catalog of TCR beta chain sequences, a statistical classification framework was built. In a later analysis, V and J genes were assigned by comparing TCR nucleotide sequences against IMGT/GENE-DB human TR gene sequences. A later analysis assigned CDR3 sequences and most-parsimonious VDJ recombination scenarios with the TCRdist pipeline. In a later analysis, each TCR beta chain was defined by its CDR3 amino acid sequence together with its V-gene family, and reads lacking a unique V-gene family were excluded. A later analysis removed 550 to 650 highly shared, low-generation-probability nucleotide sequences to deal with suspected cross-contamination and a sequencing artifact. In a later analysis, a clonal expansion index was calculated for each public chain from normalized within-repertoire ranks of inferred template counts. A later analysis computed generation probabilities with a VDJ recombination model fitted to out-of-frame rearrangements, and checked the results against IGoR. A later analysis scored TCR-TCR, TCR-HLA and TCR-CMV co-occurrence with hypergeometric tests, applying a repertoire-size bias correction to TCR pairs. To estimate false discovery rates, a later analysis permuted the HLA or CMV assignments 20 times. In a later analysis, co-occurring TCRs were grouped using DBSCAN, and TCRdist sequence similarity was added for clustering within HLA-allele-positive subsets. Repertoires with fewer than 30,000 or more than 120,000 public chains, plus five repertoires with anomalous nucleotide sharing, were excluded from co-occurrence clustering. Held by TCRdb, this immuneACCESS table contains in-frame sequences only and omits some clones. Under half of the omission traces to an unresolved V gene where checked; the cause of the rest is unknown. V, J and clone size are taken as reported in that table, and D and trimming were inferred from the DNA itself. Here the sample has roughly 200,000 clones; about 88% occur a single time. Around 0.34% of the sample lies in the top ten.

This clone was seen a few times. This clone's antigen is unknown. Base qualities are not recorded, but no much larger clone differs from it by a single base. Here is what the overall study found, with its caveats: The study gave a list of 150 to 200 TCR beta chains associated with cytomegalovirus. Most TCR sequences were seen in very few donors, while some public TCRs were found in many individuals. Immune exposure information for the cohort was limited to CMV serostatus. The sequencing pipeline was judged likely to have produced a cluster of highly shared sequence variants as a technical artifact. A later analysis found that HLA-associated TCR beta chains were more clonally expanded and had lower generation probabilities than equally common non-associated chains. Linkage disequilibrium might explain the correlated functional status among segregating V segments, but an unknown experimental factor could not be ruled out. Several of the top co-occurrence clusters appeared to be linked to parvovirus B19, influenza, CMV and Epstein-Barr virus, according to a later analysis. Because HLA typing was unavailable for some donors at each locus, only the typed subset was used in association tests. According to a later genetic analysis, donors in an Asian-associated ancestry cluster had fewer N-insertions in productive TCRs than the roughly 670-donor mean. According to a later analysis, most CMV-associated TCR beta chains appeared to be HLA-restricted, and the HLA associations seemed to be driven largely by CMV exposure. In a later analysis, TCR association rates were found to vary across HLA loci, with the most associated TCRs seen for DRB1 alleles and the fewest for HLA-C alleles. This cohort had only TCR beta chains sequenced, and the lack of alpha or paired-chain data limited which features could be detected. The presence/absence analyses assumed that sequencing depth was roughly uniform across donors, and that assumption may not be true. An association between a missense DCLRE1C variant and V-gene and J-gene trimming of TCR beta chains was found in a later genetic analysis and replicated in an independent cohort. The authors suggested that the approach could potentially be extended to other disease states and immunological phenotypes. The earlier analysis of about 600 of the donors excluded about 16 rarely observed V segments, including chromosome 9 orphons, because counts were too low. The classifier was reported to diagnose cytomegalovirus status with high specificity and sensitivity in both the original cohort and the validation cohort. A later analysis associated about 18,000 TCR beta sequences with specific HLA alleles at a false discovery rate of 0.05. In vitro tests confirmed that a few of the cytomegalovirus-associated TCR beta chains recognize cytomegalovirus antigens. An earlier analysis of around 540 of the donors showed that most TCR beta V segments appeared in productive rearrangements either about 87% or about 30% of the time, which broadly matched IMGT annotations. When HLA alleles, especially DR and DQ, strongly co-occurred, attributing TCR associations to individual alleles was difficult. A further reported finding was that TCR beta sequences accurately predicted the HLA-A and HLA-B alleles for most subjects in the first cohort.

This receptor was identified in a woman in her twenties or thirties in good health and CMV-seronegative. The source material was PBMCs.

In nucleotide form, the sequence is TGTGCCATCAGTGAGTCGGGGGGGTCGGGCACCGGGGAGCTGTTTTTT. Translated, it reads CAISESGGSGTGELFF. This receptor chain uses TRBV10-3 and TRBJ2-2; 7 bases in the middle match TRBD2. Reading from cysteine to phenylalanine, the CDR3 counts 16 amino acids. Here the CDR3 DNA is all that survives: 48 bases in frame from base 1. V is cut back by 0 bases and J by 4 bases, with 5 bases in the junction unmatched. The CDR1 and CDR2 encoded by the germline V gene are ENHRY and SYGVKD.